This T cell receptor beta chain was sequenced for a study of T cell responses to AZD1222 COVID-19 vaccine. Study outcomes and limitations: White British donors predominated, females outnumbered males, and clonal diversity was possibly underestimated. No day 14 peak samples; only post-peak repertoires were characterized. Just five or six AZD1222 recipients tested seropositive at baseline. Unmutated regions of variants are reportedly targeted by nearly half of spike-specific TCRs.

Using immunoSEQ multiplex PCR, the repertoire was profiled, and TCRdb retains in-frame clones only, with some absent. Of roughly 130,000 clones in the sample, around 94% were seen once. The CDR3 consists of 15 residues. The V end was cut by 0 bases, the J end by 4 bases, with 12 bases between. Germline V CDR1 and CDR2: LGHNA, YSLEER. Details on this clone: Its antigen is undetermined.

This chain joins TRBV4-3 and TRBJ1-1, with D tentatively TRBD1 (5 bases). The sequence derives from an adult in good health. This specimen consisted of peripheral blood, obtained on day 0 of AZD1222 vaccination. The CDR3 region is CASSQERGPITEAFF. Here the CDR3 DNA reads TGCGCCAGCAGCCAAGAGCGGGGACCCATCACTGAAGCTTTCTTT.